This entry concerns a single T cell receptor beta chain. As yet, its antigen is unknown. The study left out patients who had uncontrolled infection, other autoimmune disease, pregnancy or lactation. The CDR3 is 15 amino acids. The V gene's germline CDR1 is SGHAT and CDR2 FQNNGV. Trimming left V 5 bases short and J 1 base short, with 12 bases between. These data originate in a study of T cells in Graves' hyperthyroidism and ophthalmopathy. Study-wide findings and caveats: A model of 13 V-J pairs discriminated ophthalmopathy from stable hyperthyroidism. The blood repertoire included most of the expanded thyroid clonotypes above 0.001. Ophthalmopathy was identified by the model a median around 5.9 months ahead of onset.

Regions amplified from RNA transcripts were the TCR beta CDR3 regions. HTBI primers were employed in a first-round RT-PCR of the TCR CDR3. TCRdb reprocessed the multiplex PCR reads via MiXCR and lists one record per CDR3 protein. This sample has roughly 740,000 distinct CDR3 sequences, with about 17% found just once. The TCR sequence derives from a young man with Graves' hyperthyroidism. Sequenced material: blood. This sequence joins TRBV11-2 and TRBJ2-1; possible D gene TRBD2, 6 bases. The CDR3 reads CASSGREASYNEQFF. CDR3 DNA: TGTGCCAGCAGCGGGCGGGAAGCATCCTACAATGAGCAGTTCTTC.